The rows below give T cell receptor beta chains drawn from one sample of a study of breast tumors, draining lymph nodes, adjacent tissues. TCRdb re-analysed the multiplex PCR reads in MiXCR, keeping a single row per CDR3 protein. The sample shows some 170,000 distinct CDR3 sequences, 33% of them seen only once. The sequenced material came from axillary lymph node tissue. The origin of the receptors is a female donor with breast cancer. Some clones in this sample may be carry-over from other donors' samples. Both conserved end residues are part of each CDR3. D genes are given only for firm matches. Not every row has a clone size; where given, it reads once, few, many or a size class.

clone_size: NA
j_call: TRBJ2-7
d_call: NA
v_call: TRBV7-8
cdr3_nt: TGCGCCAGCAGCTTAGCAGGGGCCTACGGGCAGTACTTC
cdr3_aa: CASSLAGAYGQYF

clone_size: many
j_call: TRBJ1-5
d_call: TRBD1
v_call: TRBV6-1
cdr3_nt: TGTGCCAGCAGTTGGGACAGCGGCAATCAGCCCCAGCATTTT
cdr3_aa: CASSWDSGNQPQHF

clone_size: NA
j_call: TRBJ1-2
d_call: NA
v_call: TRBV5-1
cdr3_nt: TGCGCCAGCAGCTTGGCAGGTGGCGAGGGGACCTTC
cdr3_aa: CASSLAGGEGTF

clone_size: many
j_call: TRBJ2-5
d_call: NA
v_call: TRBV18
cdr3_nt: TGTGCCAGCTCACCGGTAGAGACCCAGTACTTC
cdr3_aa: CASSPVETQYF

clone_size: NA
j_call: TRBJ2-2
d_call: NA
v_call: TRBV20-1
cdr3_nt: TGCAGTGCTACTAGCGGGGAGCTGTTTTTT
cdr3_aa: CSATSGELFF

clone_size: many
j_call: TRBJ2-3
d_call: NA
v_call: TRBV20-1
cdr3_nt: TGCAGTGCTAAATTTCCGGGCAGAGATACGCAGTATTTT
cdr3_aa: CSAKFPGRDTQYF

clone_size: many
j_call: TRBJ2-7
d_call: TRBD2
v_call: TRBV7-9
cdr3_nt: TGTGCCAGCAGCTCCCGACAAGCCAGCGGGAGGGCGTCCTACGAGCAGTACTTC
cdr3_aa: CASSSRQASGRASYEQYF

clone_size: NA
j_call: TRBJ1-1
d_call: NA
v_call: TRBV15
cdr3_nt: TGTGCCACCAGCAGAGACCGGAGGGGAAACAGTGAAGCTTTCTTT
cdr3_aa: CATSRDRRGNSEAFF

clone_size: many
j_call: TRBJ2-7
d_call: NA
v_call: TRBV25-1
cdr3_nt: TGTGCCAGCAGTGAGACTGAAATCTTAAGTCACGAGCAGTACTTC
cdr3_aa: CASSETEILSHEQYF

clone_size: few
j_call: TRBJ1-1
d_call: NA
v_call: TRBV7-6
cdr3_nt: TGTGCCAGCAGCGCTTACAGGGAGAACACTGAAGCTTTCTTT
cdr3_aa: CASSAYRENTEAFF

clone_size: many
j_call: TRBJ1-2
d_call: NA
v_call: TRBV7-9
cdr3_nt: TGTGCCAGCAGCTTATTAGTCTATGGCTACACCTTC
cdr3_aa: CASSLLVYGYTF

clone_size: many
j_call: TRBJ1-5
d_call: NA
v_call: TRBV4-3
cdr3_nt: TGCGCCAGCAGCCGGCATCTGAGAGAGCCCCAGCATTTT
cdr3_aa: CASSRHLREPQHF

clone_size: NA
j_call: TRBJ2-6
d_call: TRBD1
v_call: TRBV20-1
cdr3_nt: TGCAGTGCCTCGGACAGGGGGGATGAGCAGTTCTTCTCTGGGGCCAACGTCCTGACTTTC
cdr3_aa: CSASDRGDEQFFSGANVLTF

clone_size: many
j_call: TRBJ2-7
d_call: NA
v_call: TRBV11-1
cdr3_nt: TGTGCCAGCAGCTTTGGTCCCTACGAGCAGTACTTC
cdr3_aa: CASSFGPYEQYF

clone_size: NA
j_call: TRBJ2-5
d_call: TRBD2
v_call: TRBV20-1
cdr3_nt: TGCAGTGCTAGAGTGGGGGGGGGTGAGACCCAGTACTTC
cdr3_aa: CSARVGGGETQYF

clone_size: NA
j_call: TRBJ1-1
d_call: TRBD1
v_call: TRBV6-6
cdr3_nt: TGTGCCAGCATCAAACGGGTGGACAGGGGCCCGCGACCCTTGAACACTGAAGCTTTCTTT
cdr3_aa: CASIKRVDRGPRPLNTEAFF

clone_size: NA
j_call: TRBJ2-2
d_call: NA
v_call: TRBV24-1
cdr3_nt: TGTGCCACCAGTGATTTGCGGGATACCGGGGAGCTGTTTTTT
cdr3_aa: CATSDLRDTGELFF

clone_size: few
j_call: TRBJ1-1
d_call: NA
v_call: TRBV19
cdr3_nt: TGTGCCAGTAGTATGGGGGGGGTCGCTGAAGCTTTCTTT
cdr3_aa: CASSMGGVAEAFF

clone_size: NA
j_call: TRBJ1-3
d_call: NA
v_call: TRBV24-1
cdr3_nt: TGTGCCACTTATGGACAATACTCTGGAAACCCCATATATTTT
cdr3_aa: CATYGQYSGNPIYF

clone_size: many
j_call: TRBJ2-1
d_call: NA
v_call: TRBV19
cdr3_nt: TGTGCCAGTAGTTTTCCTCGACAGGCGGGGAACAATGAGCAGTTCTTC
cdr3_aa: CASSFPRQAGNNEQFF

clone_size: many
j_call: TRBJ2-6
d_call: NA
v_call: TRBV12-3/TRBV12-4
cdr3_nt: TGTGCCAGCAGTTTAGGACCATCTCGGGCCAACGTCCTGACTTTC
cdr3_aa: CASSLGPSRANVLTF

clone_size: many
j_call: TRBJ1-2
d_call: TRBD1
v_call: TRBV7-8
cdr3_nt: TGTGCCAGCAGCCCCCTACCGGGACAGGGCTCAGAAGCTAACTATGGCTACACCTTC
cdr3_aa: CASSPLPGQGSEANYGYTF

clone_size: many
j_call: TRBJ1-2
d_call: NA
v_call: TRBV4-1
cdr3_nt: TGCGCCAGCAGCCAAGAAAAGGGAATCAACTATGGCTACACCTTC
cdr3_aa: CASSQEKGINYGYTF

clone_size: NA
j_call: TRBJ1-6
d_call: NA
v_call: TRBV5-5
cdr3_nt: TGTGCCAGCAGCTTTCGGATAGGGAATTCACCCCTCCACTTT
cdr3_aa: CASSFRIGNSPLHF

clone_size: many
j_call: TRBJ1-2
d_call: NA
v_call: TRBV14
cdr3_nt: TGTGCCAGCAGCCAATCCGGGACCGCCTCTCGGGCTGGCTACACCTTC
cdr3_aa: CASSQSGTASRAGYTF

clone_size: NA
j_call: TRBJ2-2
d_call: NA
v_call: TRBV19
cdr3_nt: TGTGCCACCCGAACAACAGGGGAGCTGTTTTTT
cdr3_aa: CATRTTGELFF

clone_size: many
j_call: TRBJ2-5
d_call: NA
v_call: TRBV4-1
cdr3_nt: TGCGCCAGCAGCCAAGATACAGCAATAGAGACCCAGTACTTC
cdr3_aa: CASSQDTAIETQYF

clone_size: NA
j_call: TRBJ2-7
d_call: TRBD1
v_call: TRBV12-3/TRBV12-4
cdr3_nt: TGTGCCAGCACTTCCAGTGGGACAGGGTCCTACGAGCAGTACTTC
cdr3_aa: CASTSSGTGSYEQYF

clone_size: NA
j_call: TRBJ2-4
d_call: NA
v_call: TRBV20-1
cdr3_nt: TGCAGTGCTAGACTAGTAGGGGCCAAAAACATTCAGTACTTC
cdr3_aa: CSARLVGAKNIQYF

clone_size: many
j_call: TRBJ1-4
d_call: TRBD1
v_call: TRBV4-1
cdr3_nt: TGCGCCAGCAGCCAAGAGGGGACAGGGGGGAATGAAAAACTGTTTTTT
cdr3_aa: CASSQEGTGGNEKLFF

clone_size: few
j_call: TRBJ1-1
d_call: TRBD1
v_call: TRBV9
cdr3_nt: TGTGCCAGCAGCGTAGGGGGGACAGGGGTATTCTTT
cdr3_aa: CASSVGGTGVFF

clone_size: NA
j_call: TRBJ1-2
d_call: NA
v_call: TRBV6-6
cdr3_nt: TGTGCCAGCAGTTACTCGAAGTGGACAGACTATGGCTACACCTTC
cdr3_aa: CASSYSKWTDYGYTF

clone_size: NA
j_call: TRBJ1-6
d_call: NA
v_call: TRBV9
cdr3_nt: TGTGCCAGCAGCGTATTCCCTATCGTTTACGGCAATTCACCCCTCCACTTT
cdr3_aa: CASSVFPIVYGNSPLHF

clone_size: NA
j_call: TRBJ1-2
d_call: NA
v_call: TRBV27
cdr3_nt: TGTGCCAGCAGTTTAGGGACGTCGATCTATGGCTACACCTTC
cdr3_aa: CASSLGTSIYGYTF

clone_size: many
j_call: TRBJ1-2
d_call: NA
v_call: TRBV27
cdr3_nt: TGTGCCAGCAGTTTATCGATTTCGATTCTTGGTGGCTACACCTTC
cdr3_aa: CASSLSISILGGYTF

clone_size: many
j_call: TRBJ2-2
d_call: NA
v_call: TRBV3-1
cdr3_nt: TGTGCCAGCAGCCAAAGACCGATTTGGGGAACCGGGGAGCTGTTTTTT
cdr3_aa: CASSQRPIWGTGELFF

clone_size: NA
j_call: TRBJ2-5
d_call: TRBD2
v_call: TRBV5-1
cdr3_nt: TGCGCCAGCAGCCGTGAACGGAGCGGGGTCGAACGCCAAGAGACCCAGCACTTC
cdr3_aa: CASSRERSGVERQETQHF

clone_size: many
j_call: TRBJ2-1
d_call: NA
v_call: TRBV4-1
cdr3_nt: TGCGCCAGCAGCCAAATCTTGGCAGCCTACAATGAGCAGTTCTTC
cdr3_aa: CASSQILAAYNEQFF

clone_size: few
j_call: TRBJ1-1
d_call: NA
v_call: TRBV7-2
cdr3_nt: TGTGCCAGCAGCTTGCGGAGGGAGTGGACTGAAGCTTTCTTT
cdr3_aa: CASSLRREWTEAFF

clone_size: few
j_call: TRBJ1-5
d_call: NA
v_call: TRBV28
cdr3_nt: TGTGCCAGCAGTTTAACCCCTAGCAATCAGCCCCAGCATTTT
cdr3_aa: CASSLTPSNQPQHF

clone_size: many
j_call: TRBJ2-5
d_call: NA
v_call: TRBV18
cdr3_nt: TGTGCCAGCCTACGGGGCAGACAAGAGACCCAGTACTTC
cdr3_aa: CASLRGRQETQYF

clone_size: many
j_call: TRBJ2-3
d_call: NA
v_call: TRBV5-1
cdr3_nt: TGCGCCAGCAGCTTGTATTGGGATACGCAGTATTTT
cdr3_aa: CASSLYWDTQYF

clone_size: many
j_call: TRBJ2-1
d_call: TRBD1
v_call: TRBV5-1
cdr3_nt: TGCGCCAGCAAAACCACCGGGACAGACTCCTACAATGAGCAGTTCTTC
cdr3_aa: CASKTTGTDSYNEQFF

clone_size: NA
j_call: TRBJ2-7
d_call: TRBD2
v_call: TRBV28
cdr3_nt: TGTGCCAGCAGTTTCACCCGGACTAGCTCCTCCCACGGATACGAGCGGTACTTC
cdr3_aa: CASSFTRTSSSHGYERYF

clone_size: NA
j_call: TRBJ2-7
d_call: TRBD2
v_call: TRBV29-1
cdr3_nt: TGCAGCGTCCGGGGGGGGGGATTTCGGGACACTTCCTACGAGCAGTACTTC
cdr3_aa: CSVRGGGFRDTSYEQYF

clone_size: many
j_call: TRBJ2-5
d_call: TRBD1
v_call: TRBV28
cdr3_nt: TGTGCCAGCAGTCCAATACCACCGGGACAGGGAGGGACCCAGTACTTC
cdr3_aa: CASSPIPPGQGGTQYF

clone_size: many
j_call: TRBJ1-2
d_call: NA
v_call: TRBV29-1
cdr3_nt: TGCAGCGTTGTTTGGGGTAATGGCTACACCTTC
cdr3_aa: CSVVWGNGYTF